The 11 T cell receptor beta chains reported below all come from one sample, sequenced in a study of T cell repertoires in cytomegalovirus infection. TCRdb itself ran the reads through MiXCR, one entry per CDR3 protein. The table includes 100,000 or so distinct CDR3 sequences, under 45% detected once. No antigen has been identified for these receptors. The sequencing used CD8+ T cells from cultured PBMCs, collected from culture after CMV antigen stimulation. The source is a human donor in good health (CMV status not recorded). Some clones in this sample may be carry-over from other donors' samples.

This sequence joins TRBV27 and TRBJ1-3; unclear D gene. V lost 6 bases and J 0 bases, leaving 6 bases between the germline ends. CDR3 size: 13 residues. CDR1 MNHEY and CDR2 SMNVEV come from the germline V gene (reference sequence). CDR3 DNA sequence: TGTGCCAGCAGAGAGGTCTCTGGAAACACCATATATTTT. The encoded protein is CASREVSGNTIYF.

The V call is TRBV20-1, the J call TRBJ1-1, with D perhaps matching TRBD1 (5 bases). Trimming removed 6 bases at V and 6 bases at J, with 17 bases between. This CDR3 has 13 amino acids. CDR1 and CDR2 from the germline V gene are DFQATT and SNEGSKA (reference sequence). The CDR3, as DNA: TGCAGTGCGAATCCCCAGGGTGGACCTGAAGCTTTCTTT. Amino acid sequence: CSANPQGGPEAFF.

The J gene is TRBJ2-3, the V gene TRBV15, with 12 bases identical to TRBD2. The CDR3 extends over 17 amino acids. CDR1 and CDR2 from the germline V gene are LNHNV and YYDKDF (reference sequence). V shed 0 bases and J 4 bases; nucleotides not matched to a gene: 5. CDR3 bases: TGTGCCACCAGCAGAGATCGACTAGCGGGGGTCGCAGATACGCAGTATTTT. Translating gives CATSRDRLAGVADTQYF. Filled out from reference TRBV15 and TRBJ2-3, the complete variable domain reads DAMVIQNPRYQVTQFGKPVTLSCSQTLNHNVMYWYQQKSSQAPKLLFHYYDKDFNNEADTPDNFQSRRPNTSFCFLDIRSPGLGDTAMYLCATSRDRLAGVADTQYFGPGTRLTVL.

The chain employs TRBV28 and TRBJ1-5; 7 bases fit TRBD1. Trimming took 5 bases from V and 10 from J; bases not matched to a gene: 11. This CDR3 comprises 14 residues. From germline, CDR1 is MDHEN and CDR2 SYDVKM. CDR3 amino acids: CASSPLQGVDPQHF. The CDR3 nucleotides are TGTGCCAGCAGTCCACTCCAGGGGGTTGATCCCCAGCATTTT.

In its sample, this clonotype was seen once. The chain couples TRBV12-3 or TRBV12-4 to TRBJ2-3; D gene ambiguous. The CDR3 consists of 13 residues. Between the trimmed V and J ends, which lost 3 bases and 7 bases, there was a span of 11 bases. Here the CDR3 DNA reads TGTGCCAGCAGTTTCGGACCTGTTAATACGCAGTATTTT. Translating gives CASSFGPVNTQYF.

This clonotype was seen more than once but under ten times. The J gene is TRBJ1-5, the V gene TRBV7-9, with D unclear. The ends were cut back, 2 bases at V and 0 bases at J, with 14 bases in the middle. This CDR3 spans 17 amino acids. Germline CDR1 reads SEHNR; CDR2 reads FQNEAQ (reference sequence). This chain's CDR3 is CASSLNTAPYSNQPQHF. CDR3 nucleotide sequence: TGTGCCAGCAGCTTAAATACTGCCCCATATAGCAATCAGCCCCAGCATTTT. The full variable domain, in which reference TRBV7-9 and TRBJ1-5 provide the parts outside the CDR3, is DTGVSQNPRHKITKRGQNVTFRCDPISEHNRLYWYRQTLGQGPEFLTYFQNEAQLEKSRLLSDRFSAERPKGSFSTLEIQRTEQGDSAMYLCASSLNTAPYSNQPQHFGDGTRLSIL.

The sample holds a few counts of this clonotype. This chain connects TRBV4-1 to TRBJ2-1; TRBD1 is a possible D gene (5 bases). The CDR3 length is 16 residues. In germline, CDR1 is MGHRA, CDR2 YSYEKL. Trimming removed 3 bases from V and 2 bases from J, with 14 bases in between. The CDR3 DNA follows: TGCGCCAGCAGCCAGTCAGTGGGGCGCACCTACAATGAGCAGTTCTTC. The encoded protein is CASSQSVGRTYNEQFF.

This clonotype showed up many times. The genes are TRBV6-5 and TRBJ1-1, with 7 bases that match TRBD1. The CDR3 spans 14 residues. Germline V gene sequence: CDR1 MNHEY, CDR2 SVGAGI. V lost 2 bases, J lost 5 bases, and 5 bases stayed unmatched. CDR3 bases: TGTGCCAGCAGTTACGAGGGGGCGAGGACTGAAGCTTTCTTT. It translates to CASSYEGARTEAFF.

V and J are TRBV12-3 or TRBV12-4 and TRBJ2-2; D not certain. The germline V and J ends were trimmed by 6 bases and 4 bases, with 15 bases remaining between them. The CDR3 covers 15 residues. The CDR3 DNA follows: TGTGCCAGCAGGTTATCGGAGTGGGGCACCGGGGAGCTGTTTTTT. Translated: CASRLSEWGTGELFF.

This clonotype was counted only a few times. J is TRBJ1-1 and V is TRBV5-6; no definite D call. From germline, CDR1 is SGHDT and CDR2 YYEEEE. The CDR3 covers 16 residues. V lost 1 base to trimming and J lost 3 bases, with 16 bases between them. CDR3 sequence: CASSLSSRGFHTEAFF. The CDR3 bases are TGTGCCAGCAGCTTGAGTTCTCGGGGTTTTCACACTGAAGCTTTCTTT.

The chain links TRBV6-5 to TRBJ2-2, with no clear D. The CDR3 extends over 15 amino acids. The germline CDR1 and CDR2 sequences are MNHEY and SVGAGI. V lost 2 bases to trimming and J lost 2 bases, with 9 bases between them. The CDR3, as DNA: TGTGCCAGCAGTTACGGGCCGGAAAACACCGGGGAGCTGTTTTTT. Protein sequence: CASSYGPENTGELFF.